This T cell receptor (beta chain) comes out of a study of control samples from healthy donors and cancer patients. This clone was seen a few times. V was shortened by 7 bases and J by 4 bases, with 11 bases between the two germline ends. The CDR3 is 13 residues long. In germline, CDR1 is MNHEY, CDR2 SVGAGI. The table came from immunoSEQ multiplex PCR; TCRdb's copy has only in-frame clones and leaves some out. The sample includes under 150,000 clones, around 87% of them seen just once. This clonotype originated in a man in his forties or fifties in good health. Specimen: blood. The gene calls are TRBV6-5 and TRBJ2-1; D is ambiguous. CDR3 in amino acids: CASKVLLYNEQFF. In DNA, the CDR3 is TGTGCCAGCAAGGTCTTACTTTACAATGAGCAGTTCTTC.